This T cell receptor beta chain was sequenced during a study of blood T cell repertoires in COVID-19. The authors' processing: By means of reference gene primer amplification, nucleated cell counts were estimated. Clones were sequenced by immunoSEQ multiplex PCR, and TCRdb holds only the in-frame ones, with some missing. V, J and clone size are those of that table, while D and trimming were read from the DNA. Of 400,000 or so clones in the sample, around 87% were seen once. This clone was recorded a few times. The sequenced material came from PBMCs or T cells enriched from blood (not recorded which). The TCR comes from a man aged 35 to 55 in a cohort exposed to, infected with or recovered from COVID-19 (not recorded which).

This chain's CDR3 is CASSDSGGAGANVLTF. The CDR3, as DNA: TGTGCCAGCAGTGACTCAGGGGGCGCTGGGGCCAACGTCCTGACTTTC. J is TRBJ2-6 and V is TRBV6-4, with 7 bases fitting TRBD1. V was clipped by 0 bases and J by 2 bases; unmatched bases: 1. The germline V gene encodes CDR1 MRHNA and CDR2 SNTAGT. The CDR3 spans 16 residues.